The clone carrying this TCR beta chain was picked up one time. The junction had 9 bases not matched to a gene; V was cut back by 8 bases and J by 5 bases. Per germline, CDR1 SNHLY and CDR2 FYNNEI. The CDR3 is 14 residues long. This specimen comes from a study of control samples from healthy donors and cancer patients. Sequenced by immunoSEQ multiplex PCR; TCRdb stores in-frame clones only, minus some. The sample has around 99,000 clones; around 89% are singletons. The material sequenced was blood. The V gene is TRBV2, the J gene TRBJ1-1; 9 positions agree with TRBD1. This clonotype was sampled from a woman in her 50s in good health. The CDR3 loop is CASEKGTGRTEAFF. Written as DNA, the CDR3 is TGTGCCAGCGAGAAAGGGACAGGGAGAACTGAAGCTTTCTTT.